This T cell receptor (beta chain) was sequenced in a study of blood T cell repertoires in COVID-19. Whole-study context: From the United States, Italy and Spain came samples of acute and convalescent COVID-19. T cells, B-cell-depleted T cells, or PBMCs provided the cDNA or gDNA that served as material.

The CDR3 runs 15 residues. The junction had 12 bases not matched to a gene; V was cut back by 4 bases and J by 5 bases. Germline V gives CDR1 GTSNPN, CDR2 SVGIG (reference sequence). Seattle-derived patients entered the study during active infection and were followed longitudinally. Clones were read by immunoSEQ multiplex PCR, and TCRdb kept only the in-frame ones, dropping some. Of 55,000 to 70,000 clones listed, approximately 85% are singletons. The sample consisted of peripheral blood. V and J are TRBV30 and TRBJ1-1; TRBD1 aligns across 8 bases. The TCR comes from a woman in her sixties with COVID-19, enrolled during active disease. The CDR3 region has the DNA TGTGCCTGGACAGGGGGCGACCTAGGTAGGACTGAAGCTTTCTTT. Its translation is CAWTGGDLGRTEAFF.